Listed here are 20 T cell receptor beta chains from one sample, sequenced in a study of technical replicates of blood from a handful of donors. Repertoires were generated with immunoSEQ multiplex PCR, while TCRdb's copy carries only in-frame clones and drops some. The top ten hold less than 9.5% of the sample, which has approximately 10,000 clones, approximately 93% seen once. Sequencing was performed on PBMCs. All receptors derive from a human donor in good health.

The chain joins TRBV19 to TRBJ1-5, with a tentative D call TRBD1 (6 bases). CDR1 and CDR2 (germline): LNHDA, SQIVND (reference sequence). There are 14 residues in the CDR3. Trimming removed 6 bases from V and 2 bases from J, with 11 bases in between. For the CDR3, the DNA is TGTGCCAGTAGGCAACAGGGAGGCAATCAGCCCCAGCATTTT. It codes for CASRQQGGNQPQHF.

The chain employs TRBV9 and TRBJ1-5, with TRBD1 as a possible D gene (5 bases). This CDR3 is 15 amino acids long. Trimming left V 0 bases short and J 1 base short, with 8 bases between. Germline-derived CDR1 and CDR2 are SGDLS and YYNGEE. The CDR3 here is CASSVGTQSNQPQHF. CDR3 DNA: TGTGCCAGCAGCGTAGGGACACAGAGCAATCAGCCCCAGCATTTT.

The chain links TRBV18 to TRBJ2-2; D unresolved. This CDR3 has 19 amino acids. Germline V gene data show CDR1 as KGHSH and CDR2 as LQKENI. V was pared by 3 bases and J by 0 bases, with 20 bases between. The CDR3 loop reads CASSPDGRHVATNTGELFF. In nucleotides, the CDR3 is TGTGCCAGCTCACCTGATGGGCGTCATGTGGCAACGAACACCGGGGAGCTGTTTTTT.

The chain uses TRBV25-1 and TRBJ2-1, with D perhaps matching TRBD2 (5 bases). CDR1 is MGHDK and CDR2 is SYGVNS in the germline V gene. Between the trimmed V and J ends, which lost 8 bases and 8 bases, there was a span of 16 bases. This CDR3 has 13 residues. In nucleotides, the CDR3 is TGTGCCAGCCAAACTCAAGGGAGTCATGAGCAGTTCTTC. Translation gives CASQTQGSHEQFF.

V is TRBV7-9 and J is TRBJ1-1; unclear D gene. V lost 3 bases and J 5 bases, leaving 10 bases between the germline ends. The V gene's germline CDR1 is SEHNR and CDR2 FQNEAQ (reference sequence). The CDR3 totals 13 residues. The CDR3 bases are TGTGCCAGCAGCTTGCGGTCGTCGACTGAAGCTTTCTTT. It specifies CASSLRSSTEAFF.

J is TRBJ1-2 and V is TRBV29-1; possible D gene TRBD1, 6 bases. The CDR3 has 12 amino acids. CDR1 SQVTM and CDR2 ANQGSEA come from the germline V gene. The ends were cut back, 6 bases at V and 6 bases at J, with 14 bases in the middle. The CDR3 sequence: CSVVAGENGYTF. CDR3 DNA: TGCAGCGTCGTTGCAGGGGAAAATGGCTACACCTTC.

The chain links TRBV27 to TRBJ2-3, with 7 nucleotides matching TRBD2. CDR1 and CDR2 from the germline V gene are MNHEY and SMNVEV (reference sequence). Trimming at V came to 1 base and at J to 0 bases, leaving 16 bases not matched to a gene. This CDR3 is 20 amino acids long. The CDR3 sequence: CASSLLPRLGRERSTDTQYF. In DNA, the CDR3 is TGTGCCAGCAGTTTATTGCCCCGGCTGGGGCGGGAGCGAAGCACAGATACGCAGTATTTT.

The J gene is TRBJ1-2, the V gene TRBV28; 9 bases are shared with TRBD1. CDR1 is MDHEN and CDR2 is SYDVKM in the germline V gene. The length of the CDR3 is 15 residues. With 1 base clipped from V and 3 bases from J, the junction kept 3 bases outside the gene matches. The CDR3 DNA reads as TGTGCCAGCAGTTTATCCGGGACAGGGTACTATGGCTACACCTTC. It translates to CASSLSGTGYYGYTF.

In nucleotides, the CDR3 is TGTGCCAGCATCCCTCCTCGGCGGGGACTAGCGGGAGAAGAATACGAGCAGTACTTC. Its translation is CASIPPRRGLAGEEYEQYF. This sequence joins TRBV7-9 and TRBJ2-7, with TRBD2 matching 14 bases. The germline gives CDR1 SEHNR, CDR2 FQNEAQ (reference sequence). The V segment lost 7 bases and the J segment 4 bases; nucleotides outside the gene matches: 18. This CDR3 spans 19 amino acids.

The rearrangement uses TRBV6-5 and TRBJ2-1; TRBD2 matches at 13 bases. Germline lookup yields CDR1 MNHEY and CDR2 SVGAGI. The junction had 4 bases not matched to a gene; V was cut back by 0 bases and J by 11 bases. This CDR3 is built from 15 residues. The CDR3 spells CASSYSGLAGLKQFF. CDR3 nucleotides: TGTGCCAGCAGTTACTCGGGACTAGCGGGACTCAAGCAGTTCTTC.

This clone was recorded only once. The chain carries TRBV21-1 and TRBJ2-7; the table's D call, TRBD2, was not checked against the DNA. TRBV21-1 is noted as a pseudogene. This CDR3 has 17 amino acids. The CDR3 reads CASSGRTSGRGLHEQYF. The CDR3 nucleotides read TGTGCCAGCAGCGGCCGGACTAGCGGGAGGGGTCTCCACGAGCAGTACTTC.

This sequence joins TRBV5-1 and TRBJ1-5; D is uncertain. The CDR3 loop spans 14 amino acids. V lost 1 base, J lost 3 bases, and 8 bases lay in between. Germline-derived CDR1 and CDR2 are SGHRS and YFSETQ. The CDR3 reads CASSLSPDNQPQHF. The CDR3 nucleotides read TGCGCCAGCAGCTTGTCCCCAGACAATCAGCCCCAGCATTTT.

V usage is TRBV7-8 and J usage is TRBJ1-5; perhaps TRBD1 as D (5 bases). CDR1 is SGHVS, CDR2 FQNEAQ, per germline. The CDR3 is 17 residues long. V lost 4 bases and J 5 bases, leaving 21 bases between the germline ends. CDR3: CASSSWKAGGKYQPQHF. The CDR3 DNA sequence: TGTGCCAGCAGCTCGTGGAAGGCGGGGGGAAAATATCAGCCCCAGCATTTT.

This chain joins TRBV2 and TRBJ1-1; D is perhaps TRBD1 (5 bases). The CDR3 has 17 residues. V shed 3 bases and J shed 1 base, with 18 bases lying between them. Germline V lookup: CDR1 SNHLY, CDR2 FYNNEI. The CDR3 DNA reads TGTGCCAGCAGTGACTTCAGGGCCGGAATTGAGAACACTGAAGCTTTCTTT. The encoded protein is CASSDFRAGIENTEAFF.

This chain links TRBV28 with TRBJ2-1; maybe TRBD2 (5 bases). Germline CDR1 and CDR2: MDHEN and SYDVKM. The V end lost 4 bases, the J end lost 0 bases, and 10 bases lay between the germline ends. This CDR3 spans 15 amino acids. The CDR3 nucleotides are TGTGCCAGCAGTTACGAGGGTAGCTCCTACAATGAGCAGTTCTTC. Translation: CASSYEGSSYNEQFF.

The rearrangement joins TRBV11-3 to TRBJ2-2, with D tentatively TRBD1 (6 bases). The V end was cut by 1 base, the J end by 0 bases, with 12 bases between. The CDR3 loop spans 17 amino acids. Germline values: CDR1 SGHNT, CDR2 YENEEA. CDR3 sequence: CASSLAATGTNTGELFF. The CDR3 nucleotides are TGTGCCAGCAGCTTAGCCGCAACAGGGACGAACACCGGGGAGCTGTTTTTT. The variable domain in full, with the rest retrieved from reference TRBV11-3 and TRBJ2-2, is EAGVVQSPRYKIIEKKQPVAFWCNPISGHNTLYWYLQNLGQGPELLIRYENEEAVDDSQLPKDRFSAERLKGVDSTLKIQPAELGDSAVYLCASSLAATGTNTGELFFGEGSRLTVL.

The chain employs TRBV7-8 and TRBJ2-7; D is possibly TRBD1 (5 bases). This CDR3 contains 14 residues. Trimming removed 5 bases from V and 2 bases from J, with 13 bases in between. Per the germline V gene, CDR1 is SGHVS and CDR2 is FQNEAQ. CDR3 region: CASSPRVGAYEQYF. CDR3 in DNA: TGTGCCAGCAGCCCCAGGGTGGGCGCCTACGAGCAGTACTTC.

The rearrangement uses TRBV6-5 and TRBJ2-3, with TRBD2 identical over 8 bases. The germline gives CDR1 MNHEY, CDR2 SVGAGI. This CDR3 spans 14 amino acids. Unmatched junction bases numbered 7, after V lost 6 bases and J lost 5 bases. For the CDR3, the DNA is TGTGCCAGCAGACGGCGGGAGGTGGGAGATACGCAGTATTTT. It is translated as CASRRREVGDTQYF.

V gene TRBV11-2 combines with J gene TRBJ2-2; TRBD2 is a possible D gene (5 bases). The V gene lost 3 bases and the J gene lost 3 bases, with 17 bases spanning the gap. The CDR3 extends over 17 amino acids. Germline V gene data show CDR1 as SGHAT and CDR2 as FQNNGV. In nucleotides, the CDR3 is TGTGCCAGCAGCTTCGGAGGCCGAACAGATGACACCGGGGAGCTGTTTTTT. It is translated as CASSFGGRTDDTGELFF.

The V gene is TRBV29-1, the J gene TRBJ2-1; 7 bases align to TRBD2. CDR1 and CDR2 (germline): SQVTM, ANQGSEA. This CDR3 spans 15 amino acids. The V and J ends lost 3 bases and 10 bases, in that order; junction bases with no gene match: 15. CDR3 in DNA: TGCAGCGTTGACCGGCTCCGCGGGAGTGGGGGGGAGCAGTTCTTC. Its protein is CSVDRLRGSGGEQFF.